The next 2 T cell receptor beta chains were all read from a single sample in a study of identical twins. Using its own MiXCR run on the 5' RACE reads, TCRdb lists one record per CDR3 protein. The sample lists 400,000 to 500,000 distinct CDR3 sequences, roughly 18% occurring once. Sequencing was carried out using naive T cells sorted from blood. The receptors stem from a man in his forties or fifties in good health.

This clonotype was recorded many times. V is TRBV27 and J is TRBJ2-7, with a tentative D call TRBD2 (5 bases). The CDR3 runs 14 residues. Trimming removed 4 bases from V and 5 bases from J, with 15 bases in between. Germline CDR1 and CDR2: MNHEY and SMNVEV (reference sequence). The CDR3 coding sequence is TGTGCCAGCAGTTGGCTAGCAAAACCGGACGAGCAGTACTTC. Encoded protein: CASSWLAKPDEQYF.

This chain joins TRBV18 and TRBJ2-1, with D tentatively TRBD1 or TRBD2 (5 bases each). V was shortened by 0 bases and J by 9 bases, with 9 bases between the two germline ends. CDR3 length equals 13 residues. Germline loops: CDR1 KGHSH, CDR2 LQKENI. CDR3 loop: CASSPPGTAEQFF. Here the CDR3 DNA reads TGTGCCAGCTCACCACCGGGGACGGCTGAGCAGTTCTTC.